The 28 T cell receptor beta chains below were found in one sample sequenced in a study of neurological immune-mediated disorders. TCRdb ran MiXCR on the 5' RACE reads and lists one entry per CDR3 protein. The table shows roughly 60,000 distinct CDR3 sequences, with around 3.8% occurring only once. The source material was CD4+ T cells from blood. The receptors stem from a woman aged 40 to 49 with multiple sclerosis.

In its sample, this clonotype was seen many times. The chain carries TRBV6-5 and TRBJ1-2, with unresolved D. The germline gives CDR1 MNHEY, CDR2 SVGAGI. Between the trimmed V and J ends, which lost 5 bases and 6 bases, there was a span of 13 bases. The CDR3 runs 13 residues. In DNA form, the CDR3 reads TGTGCCAGCAGTCGACTTTGGAACGATGGCTACACCTTC. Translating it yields CASSRLWNDGYTF.

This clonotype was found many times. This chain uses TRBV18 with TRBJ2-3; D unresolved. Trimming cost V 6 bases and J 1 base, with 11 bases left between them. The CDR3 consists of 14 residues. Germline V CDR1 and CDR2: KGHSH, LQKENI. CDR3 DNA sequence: TGTGCCAGCTCCTTGACGCTAGGCACAGATACGCAGTATTTT. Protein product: CASSLTLGTDTQYF. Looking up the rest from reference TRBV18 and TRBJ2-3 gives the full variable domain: NAGVMQNPRHLVRRRGQEARLRCSPMKGHSHVYWYRQLPEEGLKFMVYLQKENIIDESGMPKERFSAEFPKEGPSILRIQQVVRGDSAAYFCASSLTLGTDTQYFGPGTRLTVL.

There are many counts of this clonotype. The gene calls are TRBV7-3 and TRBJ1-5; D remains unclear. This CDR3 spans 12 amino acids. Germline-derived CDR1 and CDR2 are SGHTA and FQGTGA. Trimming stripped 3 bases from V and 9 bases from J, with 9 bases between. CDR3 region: CASSLDSGPQHF. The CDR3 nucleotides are TGTGCCAGCAGCTTGGACTCGGGGCCCCAGCATTTT.

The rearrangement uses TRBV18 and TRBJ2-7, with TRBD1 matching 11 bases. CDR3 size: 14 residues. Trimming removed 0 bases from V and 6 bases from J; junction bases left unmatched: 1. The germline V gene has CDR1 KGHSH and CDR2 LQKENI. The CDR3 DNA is TGTGCCAGCTCACCACCCGGGACAGGGGGCGAGCAGTACTTC. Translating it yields CASSPPGTGGEQYF. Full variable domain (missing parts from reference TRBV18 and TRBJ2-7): NAGVMQNPRHLVRRRGQEARLRCSPMKGHSHVYWYRQLPEEGLKFMVYLQKENIIDESGMPKERFSAEFPKEGPSILRIQQVVRGDSAAYFCASSPPGTGGEQYFGPGTRLTVT.

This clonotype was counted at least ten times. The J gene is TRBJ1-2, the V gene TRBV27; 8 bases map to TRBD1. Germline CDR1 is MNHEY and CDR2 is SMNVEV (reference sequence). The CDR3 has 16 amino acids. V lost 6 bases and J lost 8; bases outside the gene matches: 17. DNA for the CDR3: TGTGCCAGCAGCAGTCCCTCCAGGGGGCGTTTCGGGGGCTACACCTTC. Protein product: CASSSPSRGRFGGYTF.

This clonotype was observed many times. The CDR3 here is CASSLWQTNTGELFF. For the CDR3, the DNA is TGTGCCAGCAGTTTATGGCAGACGAACACCGGGGAGCTGTTTTTT. V gene TRBV12-3 or TRBV12-4 combines with J gene TRBJ2-2; D remains ambiguous. Trimming removed 2 bases at V and 0 bases at J, with 7 bases between. The CDR3 has 15 residues.

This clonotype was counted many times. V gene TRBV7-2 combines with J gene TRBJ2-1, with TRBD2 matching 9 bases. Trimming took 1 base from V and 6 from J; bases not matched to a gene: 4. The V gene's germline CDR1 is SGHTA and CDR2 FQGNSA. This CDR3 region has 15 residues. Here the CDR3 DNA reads TGTGCCAGCAGCTTAGATCGCGGGGGGGCCAATGAGCAGTTCTTC. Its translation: CASSLDRGGANEQFF.

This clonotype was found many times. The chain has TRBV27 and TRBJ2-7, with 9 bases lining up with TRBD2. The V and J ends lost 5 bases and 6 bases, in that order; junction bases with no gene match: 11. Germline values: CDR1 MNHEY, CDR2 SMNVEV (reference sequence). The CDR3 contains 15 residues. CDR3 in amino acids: CASSNTLAGSGEQYF. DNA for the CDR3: TGTGCCAGCAGTAACACTCTAGCGGGGTCTGGCGAGCAGTACTTC.

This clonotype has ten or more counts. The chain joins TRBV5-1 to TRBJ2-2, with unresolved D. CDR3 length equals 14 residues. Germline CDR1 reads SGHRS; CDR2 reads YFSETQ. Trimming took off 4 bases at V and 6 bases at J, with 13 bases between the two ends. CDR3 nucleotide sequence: TGCGCCAGCAGCACCAGGCCAGACGCCGGGGAGCTGTTTTTT. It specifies CASSTRPDAGELFF.

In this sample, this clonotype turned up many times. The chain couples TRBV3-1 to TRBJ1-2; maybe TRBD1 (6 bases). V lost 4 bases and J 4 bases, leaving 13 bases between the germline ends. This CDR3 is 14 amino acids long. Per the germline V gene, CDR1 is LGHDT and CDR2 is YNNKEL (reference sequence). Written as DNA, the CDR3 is TGTGCCAGCAGCCCTCCGGGACACCTCTATGGCTACACCTTC. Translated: CASSPPGHLYGYTF. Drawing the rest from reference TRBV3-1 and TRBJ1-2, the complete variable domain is DTAVSQTPKYLVTQMGNDKSIKCEQNLGHDTMYWYKQDSKKFLKIMFSYNNKELIINETVPNRFSPKSPDKAHLNLHINSLELGDSAVYFCASSPPGHLYGYTFGSGTRLTVV.

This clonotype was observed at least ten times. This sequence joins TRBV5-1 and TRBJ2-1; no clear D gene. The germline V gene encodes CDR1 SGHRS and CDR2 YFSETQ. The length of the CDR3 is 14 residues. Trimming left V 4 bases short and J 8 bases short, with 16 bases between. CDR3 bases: TGCGCCAGCAGCCCCAACCCCACGGTGGATGAGCAGTTCTTC. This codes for CASSPNPTVDEQFF.

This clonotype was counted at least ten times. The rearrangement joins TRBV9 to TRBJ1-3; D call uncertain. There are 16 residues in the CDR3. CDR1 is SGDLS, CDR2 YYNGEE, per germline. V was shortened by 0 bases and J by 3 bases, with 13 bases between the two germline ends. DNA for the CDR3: TGTGCCAGCAGCGTAGACACTACTCGAGGTGGAAACACCATATATTTT. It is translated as CASSVDTTRGGNTIYF. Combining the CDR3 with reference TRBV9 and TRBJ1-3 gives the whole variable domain DSGVTQTPKHLITATGQRVTLRCSPRSGDLSVYWYQQSLDQGLQFLIQYYNGEERAKGNILERFSAQQFPDLHSELNLSSLELGDSALYFCASSVDTTRGGNTIYFGEGSWLTVV.

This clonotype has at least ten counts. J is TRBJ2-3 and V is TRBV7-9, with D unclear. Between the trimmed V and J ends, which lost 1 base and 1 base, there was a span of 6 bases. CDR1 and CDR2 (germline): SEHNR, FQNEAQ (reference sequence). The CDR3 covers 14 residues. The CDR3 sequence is CASSLGLRTDTQYF. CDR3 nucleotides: TGTGCCAGCAGCTTAGGACTCCGCACAGATACGCAGTATTTT.

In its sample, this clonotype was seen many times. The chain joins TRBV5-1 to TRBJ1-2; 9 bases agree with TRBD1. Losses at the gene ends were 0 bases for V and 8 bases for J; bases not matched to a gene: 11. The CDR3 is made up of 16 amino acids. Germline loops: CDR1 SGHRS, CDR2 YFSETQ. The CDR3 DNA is TGCGCCAGCAGCTTGGGACCCCCGGGACAGGGTAACGGCTACACCTTC. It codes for CASSLGPPGQGNGYTF.

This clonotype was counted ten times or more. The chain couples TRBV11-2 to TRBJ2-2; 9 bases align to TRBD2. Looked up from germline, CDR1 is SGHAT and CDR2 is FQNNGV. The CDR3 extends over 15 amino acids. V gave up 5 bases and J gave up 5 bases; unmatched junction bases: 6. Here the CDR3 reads CASSAPGLATGELFF. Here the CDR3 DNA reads TGTGCCAGCAGCGCCCCGGGACTAGCAACCGGGGAGCTGTTTTTT. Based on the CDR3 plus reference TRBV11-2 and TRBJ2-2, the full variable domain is EAGVAQSPRYKIIEKRQSVAFWCNPISGHATLYWYQQILGQGPKLLIQFQNNGVVDDSQLPKDRFSAERLKGVDSTLKIQPAKLEDSAVYLCASSAPGLATGELFFGEGSRLTVL.

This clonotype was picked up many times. For the CDR3, the DNA is TGTGCCAGCTGGGAGGGGAATGAGCAGTTCTTC. It encodes CASWEGNEQFF. V and J are TRBV11-2 and TRBJ2-1, with TRBD2 matching 7 bases. Germline V gives CDR1 SGHAT, CDR2 FQNNGV. The CDR3 is 11 residues long. V shed 8 bases, J shed 7 bases, and the junction held 2 bases outside the gene matches.

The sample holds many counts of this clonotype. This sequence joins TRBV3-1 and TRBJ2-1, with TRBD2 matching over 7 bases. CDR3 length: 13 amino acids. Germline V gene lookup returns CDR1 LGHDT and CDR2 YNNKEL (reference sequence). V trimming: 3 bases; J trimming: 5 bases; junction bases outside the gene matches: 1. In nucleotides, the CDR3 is TGTGCCAGCAGCCAGCGGGGGAACAATGAGCAGTTCTTC. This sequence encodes CASSQRGNNEQFF.

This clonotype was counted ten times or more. CDR3: CASSSRTSGGPYTGELFF. CDR3 DNA sequence: TGTGCCAGCAGCTCTCGGACTAGCGGGGGGCCTTACACCGGGGAGCTGTTTTTT. The rearrangement joins TRBV4-2 to TRBJ2-2, with 14 bases aligning to TRBD2. With V trimmed by 5 bases and J by 3 bases, 8 bases remained unmatched. From germline, CDR1 is LGHNA and CDR2 YNFKEQ. The CDR3 sequence is 18 residues long.

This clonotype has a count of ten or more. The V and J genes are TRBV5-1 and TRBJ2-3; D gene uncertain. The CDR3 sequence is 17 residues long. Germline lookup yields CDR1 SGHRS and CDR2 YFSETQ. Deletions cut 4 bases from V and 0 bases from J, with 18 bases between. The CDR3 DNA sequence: TGCGCCAGCAGCGCCGGGCCGTCACCTTTGAGCACAGATACGCAGTATTTT. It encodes CASSAGPSPLSTDTQYF.

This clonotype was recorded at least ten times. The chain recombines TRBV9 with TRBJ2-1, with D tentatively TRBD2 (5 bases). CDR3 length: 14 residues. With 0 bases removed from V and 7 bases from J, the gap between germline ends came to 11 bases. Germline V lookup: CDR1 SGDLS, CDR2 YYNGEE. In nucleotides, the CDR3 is TGTGCCAGCAGCGTAGACGTGGGCGGGAATGAGCAGTTCTTC. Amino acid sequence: CASSVDVGGNEQFF. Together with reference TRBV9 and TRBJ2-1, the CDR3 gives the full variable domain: DSGVTQTPKHLITATGQRVTLRCSPRSGDLSVYWYQQSLDQGLQFLIQYYNGEERAKGNILERFSAQQFPDLHSELNLSSLELGDSALYFCASSVDVGGNEQFFGPGTRLTVL.

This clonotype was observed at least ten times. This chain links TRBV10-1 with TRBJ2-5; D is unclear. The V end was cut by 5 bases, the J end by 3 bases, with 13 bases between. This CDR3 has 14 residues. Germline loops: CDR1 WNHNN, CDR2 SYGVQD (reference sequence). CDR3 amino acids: CASSRPPRKETQYF. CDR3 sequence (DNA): TGCGCCAGCAGTCGCCCACCACGCAAAGAGACCCAGTACTTC.

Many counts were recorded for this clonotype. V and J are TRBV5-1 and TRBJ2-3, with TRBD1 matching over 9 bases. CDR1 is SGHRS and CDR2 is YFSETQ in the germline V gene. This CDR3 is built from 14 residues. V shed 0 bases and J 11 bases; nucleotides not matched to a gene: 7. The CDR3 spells CASSLGGQGSEQYF. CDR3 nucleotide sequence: TGCGCCAGCAGCTTGGGCGGACAGGGGAGTGAGCAGTATTTT. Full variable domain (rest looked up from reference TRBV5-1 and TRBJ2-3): KAGVTQTPRYLIKTRGQQVTLSCSPISGHRSVSWYQQTPGQGLQFLFEYFSETQRNKGNFPGRFSGRQFSNSRSEMNVSTLELGDSALYLCASSLGGQGSEQYFGPGTRLTVL.

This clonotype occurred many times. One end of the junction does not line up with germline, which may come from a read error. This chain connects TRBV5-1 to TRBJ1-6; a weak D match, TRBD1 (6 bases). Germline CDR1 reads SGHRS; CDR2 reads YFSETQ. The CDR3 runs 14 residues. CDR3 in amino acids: CASRLDSLNSPLHF. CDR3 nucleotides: TGCGCCAGCAGGTTGGACAGCTTGAATTCACCCCTCCACTTT. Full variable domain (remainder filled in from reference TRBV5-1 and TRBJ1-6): KAGVTQTPRYLIKTRGQQVTLSCSPISGHRSVSWYQQTPGQGLQFLFEYFSETQRNKGNFPGRFSGRQFSNSRSEMNVSTLELGDSALYLCASRLDSLNSPLHFGNGTRLTVT.

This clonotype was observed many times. The CDR3 protein is CASSELEAETQYF. Here the CDR3 DNA reads TGTGCCAGCAGTGAGCTCGAGGCGGAGACCCAGTACTTC. This rearrangement joins TRBV2 to TRBJ2-5; D remains ambiguous. CDR1 and CDR2 (germline): SNHLY, FYNNEI. The CDR3 is 13 amino acids. Trimming took 3 bases from V and 5 from J, leaving 10 bases between them.

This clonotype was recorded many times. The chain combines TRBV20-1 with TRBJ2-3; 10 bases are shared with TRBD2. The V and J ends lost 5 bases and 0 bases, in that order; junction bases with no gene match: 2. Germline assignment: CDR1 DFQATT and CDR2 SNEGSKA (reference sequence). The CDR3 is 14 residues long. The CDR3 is CSALAGGSTDTQYF. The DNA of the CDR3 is TGCAGTGCTTTAGCGGGGGGTAGCACAGATACGCAGTATTTT.

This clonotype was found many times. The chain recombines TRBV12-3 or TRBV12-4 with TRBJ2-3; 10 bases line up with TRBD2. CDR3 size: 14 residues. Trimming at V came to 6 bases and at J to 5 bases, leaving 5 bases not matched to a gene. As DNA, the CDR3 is TGTGCCAGCAGGGCTAGCGGGGGTAGAGATACGCAGTATTTT. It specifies CASRASGGRDTQYF.

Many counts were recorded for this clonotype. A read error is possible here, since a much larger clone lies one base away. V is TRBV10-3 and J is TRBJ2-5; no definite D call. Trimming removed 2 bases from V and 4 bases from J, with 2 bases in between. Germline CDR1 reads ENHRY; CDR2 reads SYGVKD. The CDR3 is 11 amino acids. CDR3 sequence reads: CAISEAETQYF. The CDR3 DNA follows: TGTGCCATCAGTGAGGCAGAGACCCAGTACTTC.

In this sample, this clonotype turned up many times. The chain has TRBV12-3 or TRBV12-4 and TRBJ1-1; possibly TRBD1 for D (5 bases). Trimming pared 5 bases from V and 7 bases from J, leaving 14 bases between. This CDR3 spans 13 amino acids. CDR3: CASSTIPGGEAFF. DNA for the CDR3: TGTGCCAGCAGTACAATCCCTGGGGGTGAAGCTTTCTTT.